These T cell receptor beta chains were read from a single sample in a study of shared clonotypes between healthy human individuals. Generated by immunoSEQ multiplex PCR, the TCRdb table keeps only in-frame clones and is missing some. The data contain roughly 2 million clones, approximately 95% of them singletons. The sample consisted of naive CD4+ T cells sorted from blood. The receptors stem from a young man in good health. Both conserved end residues are part of each CDR3. The D gene is left open where the match is weak. Clone size is shown for a subset of rows, as once, few, many or a class of expanded clone.

abundance | j_gene | d_gene | v_gene | CDR3aa | CDR3nt
- | TRBJ1-5 | - | TRBV10-3 | CAISPTPTELNQPQHF | TGTGCCATCAGCCCAACCCCGACAGAGCTTAATCAGCCCCAGCATTTT
- | TRBJ2-1 | TRBD1 | TRBV18 | CASSPEPGQVRNEQFF | TGTGCCAGCTCACCGGAACCGGGACAGGTACGAAATGAGCAGTTCTTC
- | TRBJ2-1 | - | TRBV11-2 | CASSPPSSSYNEQFF | TGTGCCAGCAGCCCCCCCAGCAGCTCCTACAATGAGCAGTTCTTC
once | TRBJ2-7 | TRBD1 | TRBV25-1 | CASPGTDRSYEQYF | TGTGCCAGCCCTGGGACGGACAGGTCCTACGAGCAGTACTTC
- | TRBJ2-7 | - | TRBV7-9 | CASSPREAAYEQYF | TGTGCCAGCAGCCCTAGGGAGGCAGCCTACGAGCAGTACTTC
- | TRBJ2-7 | - | TRBV10-1 | CASSPGLISYEQYF | TGCGCCAGCAGTCCGGGACTCATCTCCTACGAGCAGTACTTC
- | TRBJ1-4 | - | TRBV18 | CASSPSGLQDRVEKLFF | TGTGCCAGCTCACCCTCAGGGCTACAGGACCGAGTTGAAAAACTGTTTTTT
- | TRBJ2-1 | - | TRBV30 | CAWSVTAFVPNEQFF | TGTGCCTGGAGTGTCACAGCATTCGTCCCCAATGAGCAGTTCTTC
- | TRBJ2-1 | - | TRBV30 | CAVPTINSYNEQFF | TGTGCCGTACCGACTATAAACTCCTACAATGAGCAGTTCTTC
- | TRBJ1-2 | - | TRBV18 | CASSPPGGYGYTF | TGTGCCAGCTCACCACCGGGGGGCTATGGCTACACCTTC
- | TRBJ2-4 | TRBD1 | TRBV27 | CASSTGTGKNIQYF | TGTGCCAGCAGTACCGGGACAGGCAAAAACATTCAGTACTTC
- | TRBJ2-4 | TRBD1 | TRBV7-2 | CASSLVPRQGDKNIQYF | TGTGCCAGCAGCTTGGTCCCGAGACAGGGCGACAAAAACATTCAGTACTTC
- | TRBJ2-5 | - | TRBV29-1 | CSVGPAAPKQETQYF | TGCAGCGTTGGGCCGGCAGCTCCTAAACAGGAGACCCAGTACTTC
- | TRBJ1-2 | - | TRBV19 | CASSIDHRQGKGYTF | TGTGCCAGTAGTATAGATCATCGGCAGGGGAAGGGCTACACCTTC
- | TRBJ2-7 | - | TRBV30 | CAHRGHHYEQYF | TGTGCCCATCGAGGGCACCACTACGAGCAGTACTTC
once | TRBJ2-7 | TRBD2 | TRBV5-6 | CASSIKRLLTSGPYEQYF | TGTGCCAGCAGCATAAAACGTCTGCTGACTAGCGGGCCCTACGAGCAGTACTTC
- | TRBJ2-2 | - | TRBV6-6 | CASSYVKSANTGELFF | TGTGCCAGCAGTTACGTTAAATCGGCGAACACCGGGGAGCTGTTTTTT
- | TRBJ2-2 | TRBD2 | TRBV14 | CASSQRGRDSGELFF | TGTGCCAGCAGCCAACGCGGGAGAGACTCCGGGGAGCTGTTTTTT
few | TRBJ2-7 | - | TRBV5-1 | CASSLDYEQYF | TGCGCCAGCAGCTTAGACTACGAGCAGTACTTC
- | TRBJ2-5 | TRBD1 | TRBV7-2 | CASSLRPGQGAETQYF | TGTGCCAGCAGCTTAAGACCGGGACAGGGGGCAGAGACCCAGTACTTC
- | TRBJ2-7 | - | TRBV10-1 | CASSESRVTEQYF | TGCGCCAGCAGTGAGTCGAGAGTAACCGAGCAGTACTTC
- | TRBJ1-2 | TRBD1 | TRBV6-5 | CASSYSNRGTYYGYTF | TGTGCCAGCAGTTACTCGAACAGGGGGACGTACTATGGCTACACCTTC
- | TRBJ1-1 | - | TRBV7-6 | CASSPTRGNTEAFF | TGTGCCAGCAGCCCGACTCGGGGGAACACTGAAGCTTTCTTT
- | TRBJ2-1 | TRBD2 | TRBV7-9 | CASSLAPGLREASYNEQFF | TGTGCCAGCAGCCTAGCCCCGGGTTTGCGGGAGGCCTCCTACAATGAGCAGTTCTTC
- | TRBJ2-1 | TRBD2 | TRBV13 | CASSLSSGGHIYNEQFF | TGTGCCAGCAGCTTGTCTAGCGGGGGCCATATCTACAATGAGCAGTTCTTC
- | TRBJ2-6 | - | TRBV2 | CARGGGSGANVLTF | TGTGCCAGGGGAGGGGGCTCTGGGGCCAACGTCCTGACTTTC
- | TRBJ2-5 | TRBD2 | TRBV11-2 | CASSLAGGPQETQYF | TGTGCCAGCAGCTTAGCGGGGGGGCCCCAAGAGACCCAGTACTTC
- | TRBJ2-2 | - | TRBV7-9 | CASSSTENTGELFF | TGTGCCAGCAGCTCAACAGAAAACACCGGGGAGCTGTTTTTT
- | TRBJ1-1 | - | TRBV2 | CASTGERTEAFF | TGTGCCAGCACGGGTGAGAGGACTGAAGCTTTCTTT
- | TRBJ2-2 | - | TRBV28 | CASSARGTTGELFF | TGTGCCAGCAGCGCCCGGGGTACCACCGGGGAGCTGTTTTTT
- | TRBJ2-2 | - | TRBV10-3 | CAISVGLNTGELFF | TGTGCCATCAGTGTAGGGCTCAACACCGGGGAGCTGTTTTTT